The 28 T cell receptor beta chains given below trace back to one sample, sequenced in a study of regulatory T cells in long-lasting Graves disease (dated by TCRdb to the early 2020s). The library was built by means of multiplex PCR. The reads were generated on an Illumina HiSeq 4000. iRepertoire HTBI primers and Arm-PCR amplification of CDR3 regions were used to construct TCR beta libraries. TCRdb reworked the public reads: Q25 trimming with fastp, MiXCR clone assembly, productive beta chains retained. Each entry is one CDR3 protein sequence, shown with its most common DNA and genes. The sample table holds around 450,000 distinct CDR3 sequences, of which 20% to 25% were seen once. Roughly 7.1% of the sample is in the top ten clones. The meaning of the sample's time point label: persistent/refractory GD, antithyroid drugs over 5 years with positive TRAb. RNA was extracted from PBMCs in TRIzol for both TCR sequencing and RNA sequencing.

The source material was peripheral blood mononuclear cells (PBMCs), sampled when the disease was refractory, from a patient treated with antithyroid drugs. The receptors shown here come from a female donor with Graves disease.

This clonotype was observed many times. The rearrangement joins TRBV12-3 or TRBV12-4 to TRBJ1-2; D is ambiguous. The CDR3 extends over 13 amino acids. Trimming removed 4 bases at V and 3 bases at J, with 9 bases between. Written as DNA, the CDR3 is TGTGCCAGCAGTTCCAACAGCCACTATGGCTACACCTTC. Its protein product is CASSSNSHYGYTF.

The table lists this clonotype with many counts. This rearrangement joins TRBV27 to TRBJ1-1; D gene ambiguous. The V and J ends lost 3 bases and 1 base respectively, with 12 bases between them. CDR1 and CDR2 (germline): MNHEY, SMNVEV (reference sequence). This CDR3 spans 15 amino acids. DNA of the CDR3: TGTGCCAGCAGTTTTTTTGGGCCAAGGAACACTGAAGCTTTCTTT. Protein sequence: CASSFFGPRNTEAFF.

This clonotype was detected many times. This chain links TRBV2 with TRBJ2-2, with a possible D match to TRBD2 (5 bases). CDR1 and CDR2 from the germline V gene are SNHLY and FYNNEI. The length of the CDR3 is 15 residues. V gave up 2 bases and J gave up 5 bases, with 12 bases separating them. The CDR3 DNA is TGTGCCAGCAGTGAAAGTGGGAGAGGTACCGGGGAGCTGTTTTTT. Its translation: CASSESGRGTGELFF.

In its sample, this clonotype was seen many times. The chain links TRBV29-1 to TRBJ2-5; weak D call: TRBD2 (6 bases). CDR3 length: 12 residues. With 7 bases removed from V and 4 bases from J, the gap between germline ends came to 13 bases. CDR1 is SQVTM, CDR2 ANQGSEA, per germline. The CDR3 region has the DNA TGCAGCGCGCGGATGGGGGGAGAGACCCAGTACTTC. Protein: CSARMGGETQYF.

For this clonotype: An end of the junction differs from the germline gene, which may be a read error. The genes are TRBV11-2 and TRBJ2-7, with 9 bases lining up with TRBD1. Germline V gives CDR1 SGHAT, CDR2 FQNNGV. This CDR3 contains 14 residues. CDR3 residues: CVSSLGTGLGEQYF. The CDR3 DNA sequence: TGTGTCAGCAGCCTGGGGACAGGGTTGGGCGAGCAGTACTTC. The variable domain in full, completed from reference TRBV11-2 and TRBJ2-7, reads EAGVAQSPRYKIIEKRQSVAFWCNPISGHATLYWYQQILGQGPKLLIQFQNNGVVDDSQLPKDRFSAERLKGVDSTLKIQPAKLEDSAVYLCVSSLGTGLGEQYFGPGTRLTVT.

This clonotype was found a few times. The chain couples TRBV7-3 to TRBJ2-5, with D hard to call. Trimming stripped 5 bases from V and 5 bases from J, with 12 bases between. The length of the CDR3 is 13 residues. Germline V lookup: CDR1 SGHTA, CDR2 FQGTGA. CDR3 nucleotide sequence: TGTGCCAGCAGCCCGAACGGTGGCGAGACCCAGTACTTC. The encoded protein is CASSPNGGETQYF.

Details on this clonotype: A far larger clone differs by one base, so this is likely a read error. In this CDR3 the conserved last residue, phenylalanine or tryptophan, is missing, so a read error is likely. CDR3: CASSFGQGGEAFL. As DNA, the CDR3 is TGTGCCAGCAGCTTCGGACAGGGCGGTGAAGCTTTCCTT. V is TRBV7-9 and J is TRBJ1-1, with TRBD1 matching over 8 bases. This CDR3 has 13 amino acids. With V trimmed by 3 bases and J by 7 bases, 4 bases remained unmatched. Germline V gene data show CDR1 as SEHNR and CDR2 as FQNEAQ (reference sequence).

Only a few counts were recorded for this clonotype. The chain employs TRBV12-3 or TRBV12-4 and TRBJ1-5; 8 positions agree with TRBD1. This CDR3 region has 15 residues. V dropped 1 base and J dropped 5; count of bases not matched to a gene: 4. The CDR3: CASSLGTGSHQPQHF. The CDR3 nucleotides read TGTGCCAGCAGTTTAGGGACAGGGTCGCATCAGCCCCAGCATTTT.

This clonotype showed up just a few times. The chain employs TRBV11-2 and TRBJ1-1; D call uncertain. Per the germline V gene, CDR1 is SGHAT and CDR2 is FQNNGV. The CDR3 contains 12 residues. Trimming cost V 5 bases and J 3 bases, with 7 bases left between them. The CDR3 spells CASSPEYTEAFF. DNA for the CDR3: TGTGCCAGCAGCCCGGAATACACTGAAGCTTTCTTT.

The table lists this clonotype with many counts. The J gene is TRBJ2-5, the V gene TRBV7-8, with TRBD1 as a possible D gene (6 bases). Trimming removed 6 bases from V and 3 bases from J, with 11 bases in between. In germline, CDR1 is SGHVS, CDR2 FQNEAQ. CDR3 length equals 13 residues. The CDR3 region is CASSRYREETQYF. Here the CDR3 DNA reads TGTGCCAGCAGTAGATACAGGGAAGAGACCCAGTACTTC.

This chain links TRBV6-5 with TRBJ1-5; 7 bases fit TRBD1. V dropped 0 bases and J dropped 4; count of bases not matched to a gene: 6. The CDR3 totals 16 residues. Germline CDR1 MNHEY, CDR2 SVGAGI. The CDR3, as DNA: TGTGCCAGCAGTTACTCGTCCAGGGGGGGAAATCAGCCCCAGCATTTT. Amino acids: CASSYSSRGGNQPQHF.

J is TRBJ1-5 and V is TRBV27, with a possible D match to TRBD1 (6 bases). The V and J ends lost 5 bases and 6 bases respectively, with 17 bases between them. The CDR3 has 15 residues. Germline V gives CDR1 MNHEY, CDR2 SMNVEV (reference sequence). CDR3 amino acids: CASSPLTGRGQPQHF. DNA for the CDR3: TGTGCCAGCAGTCCCCTCACAGGGAGGGGTCAGCCCCAGCATTTT.

In the case of this clonotype: This may come from a read error, since a much larger clone is one base off. The V call is TRBV12-3 or TRBV12-4, the J call TRBJ2-7; D remains unclear. With 6 bases removed from V and 2 bases from J, the gap between germline ends came to 20 bases. This CDR3 has 16 amino acids. The DNA of the CDR3 is TGTGCCAGCAGCTCCCCTGGCGGAGTTCTTCCCTACGAGCAGTACTTC. Amino acid sequence: CASSSPGGVLPYEQYF.

This clonotype was detected a few times. This chain connects TRBV5-1 to TRBJ1-1; the D gene is possibly TRBD1 (5 bases). Germline V gives CDR1 SGHRS, CDR2 YFSETQ. The CDR3 runs 15 residues. The ends were cut back, 0 bases at V and 3 bases at J, with 12 bases in the middle. CDR3 region: CASSLGTAGYTEAFF. The CDR3 DNA follows: TGCGCCAGCAGCTTGGGGACGGCAGGGTACACTGAAGCTTTCTTT.

The V and J genes are TRBV3-1 and TRBJ2-7; D gene ambiguous. Germline CDR1 reads LGHDT; CDR2 reads YNNKEL (reference sequence). Trimming pared 4 bases from V and 5 bases from J, leaving 12 bases between. This CDR3 region has 13 residues. CDR3 residues: CASSPSEVDEQYF. CDR3 nucleotides: TGTGCCAGCAGCCCCTCCGAGGTTGACGAGCAGTACTTC.

The J gene is TRBJ1-1, the V gene TRBV6-5, with D uncertain. The V and J ends lost 0 bases and 1 base respectively, with 12 bases between them. CDR1 MNHEY and CDR2 SVGAGI come from the germline V gene. CDR3 length: 16 amino acids. In nucleotides, the CDR3 is TGTGCCAGCAGTTACTCGCGCGGACCCTCGAACACTGAAGCTTTCTTT. Protein product: CASSYSRGPSNTEAFF.

This chain links TRBV30 with TRBJ2-5, with D unclear. CDR3 length: 13 amino acids. The germline V gene has CDR1 GTSNPN and CDR2 SVGIG (reference sequence). Between the trimmed V and J ends, which lost 1 base and 0 bases, there was a span of 6 bases. The CDR3 reads CAWSGRNQETQYF. The DNA for the CDR3 is TGTGCCTGGAGTGGACGGAACCAAGAGACCCAGTACTTC.

This clonotype was recorded many times. The gene calls are TRBV28 and TRBJ2-2; D call uncertain. V was trimmed by 3 bases and J by 0 bases, leaving 17 bases between them. The CDR3 totals 18 residues. Germline CDR1 is MDHEN and CDR2 is SYDVKM. The CDR3 is CASSFEWPIEANTGELFF. The DNA for the CDR3 is TGTGCCAGCAGTTTTGAGTGGCCTATAGAGGCGAACACCGGGGAGCTGTTTTTT. The variable domain in full, with the rest retrieved from reference TRBV28 and TRBJ2-2, is DVKVTQSSRYLVKRTGEKVFLECVQDMDHENMFWYRQDPGLGLRLIYFSYDVKMKEKGDIPEGYSVSREKKERFSLILESASTNQTSMYLCASSFEWPIEANTGELFFGEGSRLTVL.

This clonotype was observed a few times. V usage is TRBV6-5 and J usage is TRBJ1-6; D is possibly TRBD1 (5 bases). Per the germline V gene, CDR1 is MNHEY and CDR2 is SVGAGI. The CDR3 length is 14 residues. With 3 bases removed from V and 3 bases from J, the gap between germline ends came to 6 bases. CDR3 loop: CASSYQGYNSPLHF. CDR3 DNA: TGTGCCAGCAGTTATCAGGGCTATAATTCACCCCTCCACTTT.

This clonotype occurred many times. This rearrangement joins TRBV6-1 to TRBJ1-3, with D possibly matching TRBD1 (6 bases). Trimming left V 5 bases short and J 1 base short, with 15 bases between. Per germline, CDR1 MNHNS and CDR2 SASEGT. CDR3 length: 16 amino acids. The CDR3 nucleotides are TGTGCCAGCAGTACTCTCAGGGGACTGTCTGGAAACACCATATATTTT. Translated, it gives CASSTLRGLSGNTIYF.

The rearrangement joins TRBV7-8 to TRBJ1-2, with D uncertain. This CDR3 is built from 16 residues. V was trimmed by 2 bases and J by 2 bases, leaving 15 bases between them. Germline V gene sequence: CDR1 SGHVS, CDR2 FQNEAQ. The CDR3 protein is CASSLNRVSPNYGYTF. CDR3 sequence (DNA): TGTGCCAGCAGCTTAAACCGAGTCAGCCCGAACTATGGCTACACCTTC. Variable domain in full (rest from reference TRBV7-8 and TRBJ1-2): GAGVSQSPRYKVAKRGQDVALRCDPISGHVSLFWYQQALGQGPEFLTYFQNEAQLDKSGLPSDRFFAERPEGSVSTLKIQRTQQEDSAVYLCASSLNRVSPNYGYTFGSGTRLTVV.

The chain joins TRBV3-1 to TRBJ2-5, with D maybe TRBD2 (5 bases). Germline CDR1 reads LGHDT; CDR2 reads YNNKEL (reference sequence). This CDR3 has 18 residues. Trimming cost V 4 bases and J 5 bases, with 26 bases left between them. The CDR3 is CASSPGFPAGFAPETQYF. CDR3 bases: TGTGCCAGCAGCCCTGGGTTCCCCGCGGGTTTTGCTCCGGAGACCCAGTACTTC.

The chain uses TRBV5-6 and TRBJ2-7, with 7 positions matching TRBD1. Per germline, CDR1 SGHDT and CDR2 YYEEEE. Germline trimming cut 4 bases from V and 6 bases from J; bases unmatched to any gene: 7. CDR3 length: 13 amino acids. The CDR3 region is CASSLGTVAEQYF. CDR3 nucleotide sequence: TGTGCCAGCAGCCTAGGGACAGTCGCCGAGCAGTACTTC.

This clonotype was seen many times. CDR3 residues: CASSSQGITDTQYF. Written as DNA, the CDR3 is TGTGCCAGCAGCTCGCAGGGGATCACAGATACGCAGTATTTT. The rearrangement links TRBV11-2 to TRBJ2-3; D may be TRBD1 (6 bases). Trimming pared 4 bases from V and 2 bases from J, leaving 10 bases between. The CDR3 consists of 14 residues. Per germline, CDR1 SGHAT and CDR2 FQNNGV.

This clonotype was found many times. The rearrangement uses TRBV4-1 and TRBJ2-5, with 8 bases aligning to TRBD1. The CDR3 is made up of 12 amino acids. From germline, CDR1 is MGHRA and CDR2 YSYEKL. J was trimmed by 9 bases and V by 0 bases; bases with no gene match: 0. CDR3 residues: CASSQEQGAQYF. CDR3 DNA sequence: TGCGCCAGCAGCCAAGAACAGGGGGCCCAGTACTTC.

This clonotype was seen more than once but under ten times. This chain uses TRBV12-3 or TRBV12-4 with TRBJ2-2; 11 bases map to TRBD2. J gave up 0 bases and V 8 bases, and 5 bases lay outside the gene matches. The CDR3 consists of 16 residues. The CDR3 DNA follows: TGTGCCAGCGGAGATAGCGGGAGGGCGAACACCGGGGAGCTGTTTTTT. It encodes CASGDSGRANTGELFF.

This clonotype was found many times. The rearrangement joins TRBV6-1 to TRBJ2-5; D unresolved. CDR1 is MNHNS and CDR2 is SASEGT in the germline V gene. This CDR3 is built from 12 residues. V was pared by 7 bases and J by 5 bases, with 11 bases between. For the CDR3, the DNA is TGTGCCAGCAAGTCGCTTCAGGAGACCCAGTACTTC. As protein: CASKSLQETQYF.

On this clonotype: This is likely a read error, given that the CDR3 carries no conserved phenylalanine or tryptophan at its end. The CDR3 sequence: CATSSGGASSYEQYL. The CDR3 bases are TGTGCCACCAGCAGCGGAGGGGCAAGCTCCTACGAGCAGTACCTC. The chain is built from TRBV15 and TRBJ2-7, with D possibly being TRBD2 (6 bases). Deletions cut 3 bases from V and 0 bases from J, with 12 bases between. The CDR3 spans 15 residues. Germline values: CDR1 LNHNV, CDR2 YYDKDF (reference sequence).